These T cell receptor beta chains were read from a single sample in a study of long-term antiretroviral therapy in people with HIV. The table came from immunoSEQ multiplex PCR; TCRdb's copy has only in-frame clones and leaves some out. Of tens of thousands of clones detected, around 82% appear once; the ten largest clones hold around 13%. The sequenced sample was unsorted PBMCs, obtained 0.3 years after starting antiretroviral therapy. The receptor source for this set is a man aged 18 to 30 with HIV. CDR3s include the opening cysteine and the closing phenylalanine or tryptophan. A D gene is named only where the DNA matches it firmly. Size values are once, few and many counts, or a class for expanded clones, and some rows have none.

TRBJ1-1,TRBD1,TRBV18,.,TGTGCCAGCTCACCCTTTCCGGACAGGACGAACACTGAAGCTTTCTTT,CASSPFPDRTNTEAFF
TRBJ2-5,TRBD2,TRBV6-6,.,TGTGCCAGCAGTTATTCGGAAAGGACTAGCAAAGAGACCCAGTACTTC,CASSYSERTSKETQYF
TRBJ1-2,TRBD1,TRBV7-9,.,TGTGCCAGCAGCCCTCGGACAGGCCGCCTTAAGGGAGGCTACACCTTC,CASSPRTGRLKGGYTF
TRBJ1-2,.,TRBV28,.,TGTGCCAGCAGTCTCCCATTAGAGGGTGGCTACACCTTC,CASSLPLEGGYTF
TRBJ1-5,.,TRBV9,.,TGTGCCAGCAGCAAGGGAGGGGTCAATCAGCCCCAGCATTTT,CASSKGGVNQPQHF
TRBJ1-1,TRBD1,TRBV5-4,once,TGTGCCAGCAGTAGGGGTTGGACAGGGGATATGAACACTGAAGCTTTCTTT,CASSRGWTGDMNTEAFF
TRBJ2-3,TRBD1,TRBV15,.,TGTGCCACCAGCAGAGACGGAACAGGGGCAGATACGCAGTATTTT,CATSRDGTGADTQYF
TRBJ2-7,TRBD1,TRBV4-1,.,TGCGCCAGCAGCCACCCGGGACAGGCATACGAGCAGTACTTC,CASSHPGQAYEQYF
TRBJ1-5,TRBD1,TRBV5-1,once,TGCGCCAGCAGCACGACAGGGGGCAATCAGCCCCAGCATTTT,CASSTTGGNQPQHF
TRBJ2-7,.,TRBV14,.,TGTGCCAGCAGCCAAGTATCGGTAAGCTCCTACGAGCAGTACTTC,CASSQVSVSSYEQYF
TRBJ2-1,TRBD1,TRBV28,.,TGTGCCAGCAGTTTAAGATGGACAGGGGGGTATGAGCAGTTCTTC,CASSLRWTGGYEQFF
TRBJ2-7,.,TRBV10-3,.,TGTGCCATCAGTGATGGGTACGAGCAGTACTTC,CAISDGYEQYF
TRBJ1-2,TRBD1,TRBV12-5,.,TGTGCTAGTGGACATTATACCGGGACAGGGGGCTGGAGAGGCTACACCTTC,CASGHYTGTGGWRGYTF
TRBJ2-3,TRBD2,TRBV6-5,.,TGTGCCAGCAGTCTACTAGCGGGTAACTCAGATACGCAGTATTTT,CASSLLAGNSDTQYF
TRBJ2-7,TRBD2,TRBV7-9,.,TGTGCCACCAGGGGGCGCCGGACTAGCGGGAGCTACTTC,CATRGRRTSGSYF
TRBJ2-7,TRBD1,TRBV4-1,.,TGCGCCAGCAGCCCACTCCAGGGGACAGGGCGCTACGAGCAGTACTTC,CASSPLQGTGRYEQYF
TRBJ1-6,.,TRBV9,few,TGTGCCAGCAGCGTAGTACAGTATAATTCACCCCTCCACTTT,CASSVVQYNSPLHF
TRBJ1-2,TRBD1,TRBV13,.,TGTGCCAGCAGCCCGGCGGCGGCAGGGGGTATCTATGGCTACACCTTC,CASSPAAAGGIYGYTF
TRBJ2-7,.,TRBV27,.,TGTGCCAGCAGTTTGGCGTCGAAAAACGAGCAGTACTTC,CASSLASKNEQYF
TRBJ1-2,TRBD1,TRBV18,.,TGTGCCAGCTCACCACCGGGACAGGGGCATGGTCTAAATGGCTACACCTTC,CASSPPGQGHGLNGYTF
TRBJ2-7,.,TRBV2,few,TGTGCCAGCAGTGAATCGGTAGGCAGGTCCTCCGGGGAGCAGTACTTC,CASSESVGRSSGEQYF
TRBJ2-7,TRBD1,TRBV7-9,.,TGTGCCAGCAGCTTAACGGACAGGGCCCACGAGCAGTACTTC,CASSLTDRAHEQYF
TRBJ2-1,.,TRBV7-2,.,TGTGCCAGCAGCACACAAGGCGTGGGGGCGCGTGGGTTCTTC,CASSTQGVGARGFF
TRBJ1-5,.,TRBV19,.,TGTGCCAGTAGTCACGCATTCGGGAGACCTAATAGCAATCAGCCCCAGCATTTT,CASSHAFGRPNSNQPQHF
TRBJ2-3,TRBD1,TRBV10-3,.,TGTGCCATCAGTGCCACGGGGACAGGGGGACTTAGCACAGATACGCAGTATTTT,CAISATGTGGLSTDTQYF
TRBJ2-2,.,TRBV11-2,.,TGTGCCAGCAGCTTAGAGGGCGGGGAGATCGGGGAGCTGTTTTTT,CASSLEGGEIGELFF
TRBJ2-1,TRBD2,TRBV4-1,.,TGCGCCAGCAGCCAAGGAGCGTACGGCGGGGGGCCCCATCCGAGCTCCTACAATGAGCAGTTCTTC,CASSQGAYGGGPHPSSYNEQFF
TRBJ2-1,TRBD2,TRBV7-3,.,TGTGCCAGCAGCCTAGCGGGAGCCTACAATGAGCAGTTCTTC,CASSLAGAYNEQFF